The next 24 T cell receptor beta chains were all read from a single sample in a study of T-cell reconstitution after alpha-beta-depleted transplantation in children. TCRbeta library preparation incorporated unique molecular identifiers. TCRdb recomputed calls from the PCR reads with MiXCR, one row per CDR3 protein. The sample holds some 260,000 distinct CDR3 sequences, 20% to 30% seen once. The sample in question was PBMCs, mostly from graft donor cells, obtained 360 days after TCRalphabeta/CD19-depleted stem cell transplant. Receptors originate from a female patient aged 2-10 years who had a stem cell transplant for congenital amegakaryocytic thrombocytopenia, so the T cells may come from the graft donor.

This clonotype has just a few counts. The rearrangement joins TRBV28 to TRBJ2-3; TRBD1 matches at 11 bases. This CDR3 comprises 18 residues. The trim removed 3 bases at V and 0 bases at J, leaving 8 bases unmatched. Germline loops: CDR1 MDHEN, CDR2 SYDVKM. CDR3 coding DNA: TGTGCCAGCAGTTTTCCGGGACAGGGGGAACCTAGCACAGATACGCAGTATTTT. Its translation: CASSFPGQGEPSTDTQYF.

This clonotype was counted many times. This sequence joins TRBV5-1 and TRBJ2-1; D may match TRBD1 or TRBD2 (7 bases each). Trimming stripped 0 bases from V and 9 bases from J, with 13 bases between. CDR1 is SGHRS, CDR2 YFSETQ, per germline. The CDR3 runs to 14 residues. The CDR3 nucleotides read TGCGCCAGCAGCTTGGCGGGAGGACAGGTTGAGCAGTTCTTC. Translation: CASSLAGGQVEQFF.

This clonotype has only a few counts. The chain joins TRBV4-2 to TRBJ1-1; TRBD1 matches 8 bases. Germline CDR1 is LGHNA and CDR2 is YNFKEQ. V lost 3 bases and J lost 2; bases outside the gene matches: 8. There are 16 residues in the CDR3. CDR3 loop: CASSHAGTGPNTEAFF. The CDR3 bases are TGTGCCAGCAGCCACGCCGGGACAGGTCCAAACACTGAAGCTTTCTTT.

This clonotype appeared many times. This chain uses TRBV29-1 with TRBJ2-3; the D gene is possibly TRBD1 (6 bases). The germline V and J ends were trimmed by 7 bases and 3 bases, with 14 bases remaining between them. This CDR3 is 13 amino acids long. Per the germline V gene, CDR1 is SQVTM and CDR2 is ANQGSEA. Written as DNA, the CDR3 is TGCAGCGGTACAGGGCGCTTTACAGATACGCAGTATTTT. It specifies CSGTGRFTDTQYF.

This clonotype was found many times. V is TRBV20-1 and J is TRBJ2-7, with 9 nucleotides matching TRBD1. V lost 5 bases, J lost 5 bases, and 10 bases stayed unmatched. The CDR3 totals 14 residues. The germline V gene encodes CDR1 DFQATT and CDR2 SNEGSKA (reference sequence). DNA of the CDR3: TGCAGTGCTTCCACGGGACAGGGCCCAGACGAGCAGTACTTC. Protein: CSASTGQGPDEQYF.

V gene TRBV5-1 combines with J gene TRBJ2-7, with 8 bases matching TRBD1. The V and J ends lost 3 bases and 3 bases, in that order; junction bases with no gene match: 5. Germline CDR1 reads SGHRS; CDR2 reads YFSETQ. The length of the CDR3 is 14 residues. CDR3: CASSSTGQDYEQYF. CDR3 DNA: TGCGCCAGCAGCTCCACGGGACAGGACTACGAGCAGTACTTC.

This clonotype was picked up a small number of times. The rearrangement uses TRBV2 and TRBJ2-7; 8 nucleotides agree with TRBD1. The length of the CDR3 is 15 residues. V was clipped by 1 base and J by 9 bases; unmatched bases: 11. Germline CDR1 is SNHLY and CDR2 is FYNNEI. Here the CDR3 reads CASSEEGRGPSLQYF. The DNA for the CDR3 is TGTGCCAGCAGTGAAGAGGGCAGGGGGCCTTCGCTGCAGTACTTC.

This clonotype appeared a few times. CDR3: CASSSTGAAEAFF. The CDR3 nucleotides read TGCGCCAGCAGCTCGACAGGGGCGGCTGAAGCTTTCTTT. The chain employs TRBV5-1 and TRBJ1-1, with TRBD1 identical over 8 bases. Germline V gene sequence: CDR1 SGHRS, CDR2 YFSETQ. The CDR3 spans 13 residues. The trim removed 3 bases at V and 6 bases at J, leaving 4 bases unmatched. Combining the CDR3 with reference TRBV5-1 and TRBJ1-1 gives the whole variable domain KAGVTQTPRYLIKTRGQQVTLSCSPISGHRSVSWYQQTPGQGLQFLFEYFSETQRNKGNFPGRFSGRQFSNSRSEMNVSTLELGDSALYLCASSSTGAAEAFFGQGTRLTVV.

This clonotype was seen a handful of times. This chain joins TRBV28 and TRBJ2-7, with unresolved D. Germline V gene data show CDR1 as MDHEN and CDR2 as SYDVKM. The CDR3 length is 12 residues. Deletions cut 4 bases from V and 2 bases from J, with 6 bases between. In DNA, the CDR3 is TGTGCCAGCAGTTCCAGGACCTACGAGCAGTACTTC. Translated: CASSSRTYEQYF. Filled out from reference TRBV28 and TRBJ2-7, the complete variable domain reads DVKVTQSSRYLVKRTGEKVFLECVQDMDHENMFWYRQDPGLGLRLIYFSYDVKMKEKGDIPEGYSVSREKKERFSLILESASTNQTSMYLCASSSRTYEQYFGPGTRLTVT.

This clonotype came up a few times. The CDR3, as DNA: TGTGCCAGCAGTTTGTCTGGCGGTTGGTCCTACGAGCAGTACTTC. Its translation is CASSLSGGWSYEQYF. This chain links TRBV28 with TRBJ2-7, with no clear D. V gave up 3 bases and J gave up 1 base, with 13 bases separating them. Per germline, CDR1 MDHEN and CDR2 SYDVKM. The CDR3 is made up of 15 amino acids. The whole variable domain, remainder taken from reference TRBV28 and TRBJ2-7, is DVKVTQSSRYLVKRTGEKVFLECVQDMDHENMFWYRQDPGLGLRLIYFSYDVKMKEKGDIPEGYSVSREKKERFSLILESASTNQTSMYLCASSLSGGWSYEQYFGPGTRLTVT.

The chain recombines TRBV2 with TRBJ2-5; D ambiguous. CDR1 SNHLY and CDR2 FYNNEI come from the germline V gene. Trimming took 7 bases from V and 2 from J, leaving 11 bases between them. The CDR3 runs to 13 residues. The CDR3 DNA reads TGTGCCAGCACTATAACGGAACAAGAGACCCAGTACTTC. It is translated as CASTITEQETQYF.

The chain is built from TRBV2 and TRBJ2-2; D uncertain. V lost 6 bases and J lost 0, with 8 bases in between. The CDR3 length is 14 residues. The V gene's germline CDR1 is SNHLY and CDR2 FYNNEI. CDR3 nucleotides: TGTGCCAGCAGGACCGGGCCGAACACCGGGGAGCTGTTTTTT. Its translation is CASRTGPNTGELFF.

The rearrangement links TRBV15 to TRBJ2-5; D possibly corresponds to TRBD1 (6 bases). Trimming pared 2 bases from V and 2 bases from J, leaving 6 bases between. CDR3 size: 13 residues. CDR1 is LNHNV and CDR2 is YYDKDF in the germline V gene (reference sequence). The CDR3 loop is CATSRQGQETQYF. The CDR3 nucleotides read TGTGCCACCAGCAGACAGGGGCAAGAGACCCAGTACTTC.

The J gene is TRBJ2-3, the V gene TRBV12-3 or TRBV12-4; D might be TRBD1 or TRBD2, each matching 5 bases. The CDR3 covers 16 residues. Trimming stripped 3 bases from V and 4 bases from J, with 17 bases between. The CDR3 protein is CASSLGTGQTADTQYF. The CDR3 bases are TGTGCCAGCAGTTTGGGGACGGGGCAGACGGCAGATACGCAGTATTTT.

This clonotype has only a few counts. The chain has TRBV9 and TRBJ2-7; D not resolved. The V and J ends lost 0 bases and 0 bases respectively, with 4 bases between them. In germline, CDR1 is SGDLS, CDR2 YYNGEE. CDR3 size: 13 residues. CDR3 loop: CASSVDYSYEQYF. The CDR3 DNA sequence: TGTGCCAGCAGCGTAGACTACTCCTACGAGCAGTACTTC. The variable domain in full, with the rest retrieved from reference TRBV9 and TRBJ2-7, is DSGVTQTPKHLITATGQRVTLRCSPRSGDLSVYWYQQSLDQGLQFLIQYYNGEERAKGNILERFSAQQFPDLHSELNLSSLELGDSALYFCASSVDYSYEQYFGPGTRLTVT.

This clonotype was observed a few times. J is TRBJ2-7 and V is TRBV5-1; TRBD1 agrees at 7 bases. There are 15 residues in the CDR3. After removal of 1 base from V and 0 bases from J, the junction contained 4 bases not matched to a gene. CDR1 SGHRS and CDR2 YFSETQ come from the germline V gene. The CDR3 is CASSLLGTASYEQYF. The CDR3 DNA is TGCGCCAGCAGCTTGTTAGGGACAGCCTCCTACGAGCAGTACTTC.

The CDR3 DNA reads as TGTGCCAGCAGCCAATCAGGGGGCCATGGCTACACCTTC. Translating it yields CASSQSGGHGYTF. The rearrangement uses TRBV3-1 and TRBJ1-2; 8 positions agree with TRBD1. V was clipped by 2 bases and J by 6 bases; unmatched bases: 2. Germline CDR1 reads LGHDT; CDR2 reads YNNKEL (reference sequence). This CDR3 spans 13 amino acids.

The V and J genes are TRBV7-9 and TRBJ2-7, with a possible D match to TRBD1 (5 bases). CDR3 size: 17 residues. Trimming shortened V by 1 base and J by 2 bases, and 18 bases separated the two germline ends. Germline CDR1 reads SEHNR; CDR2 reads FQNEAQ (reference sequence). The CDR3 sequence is CASSLGQNWVLTYEQYF. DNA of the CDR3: TGTGCCAGCAGCTTAGGACAGAATTGGGTCCTAACCTACGAGCAGTACTTC.

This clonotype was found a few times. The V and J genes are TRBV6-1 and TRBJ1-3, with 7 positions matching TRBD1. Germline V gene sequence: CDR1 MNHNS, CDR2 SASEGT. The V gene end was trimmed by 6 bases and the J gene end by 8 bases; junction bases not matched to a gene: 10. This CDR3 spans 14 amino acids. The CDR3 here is CASSRRQGLYTIYF. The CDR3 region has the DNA TGTGCCAGCAGCCGGAGACAGGGTTTATACACCATATATTTT.

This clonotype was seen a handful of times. CDR3 sequence: CASSLRPYSASQREQFF. CDR3 DNA sequence: TGTGCCAGCTCCTTGAGGCCTTATTCCGCTTCCCAAAGAGAGCAGTTCTTC. V gene TRBV27 combines with J gene TRBJ2-1; D ambiguous. The V gene lost 8 bases and the J gene lost 10 bases, with 30 bases spanning the gap. Germline V gene lookup returns CDR1 MNHEY and CDR2 SMNVEV (reference sequence). The CDR3 contains 17 residues.

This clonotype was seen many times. The CDR3 sequence is CASSVLGGELFF. The CDR3 DNA sequence: TGTGCCAGCAGCGTTCTCGGCGGGGAGCTGTTTTTT. The rearrangement links TRBV12-3 or TRBV12-4 to TRBJ2-2; no clear D gene. The CDR3 spans 12 residues. Between the trimmed V and J ends, which lost 6 bases and 7 bases, there was a span of 9 bases.

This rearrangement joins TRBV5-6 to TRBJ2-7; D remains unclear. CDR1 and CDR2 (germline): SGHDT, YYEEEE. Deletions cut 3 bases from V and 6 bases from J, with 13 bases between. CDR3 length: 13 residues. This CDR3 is CASSSGVQTEQYF. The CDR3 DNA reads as TGTGCCAGCAGCTCGGGCGTACAGACCGAGCAGTACTTC.

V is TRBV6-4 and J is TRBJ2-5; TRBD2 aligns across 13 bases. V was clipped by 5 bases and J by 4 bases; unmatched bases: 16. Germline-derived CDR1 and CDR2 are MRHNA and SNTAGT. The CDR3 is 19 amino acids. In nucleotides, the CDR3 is TGTGCCAGCAGTAGACTAGCGGGGGGTAGTTTTTTTGAATTAGAGACCCAGTACTTC. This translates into CASSRLAGGSFFELETQYF.

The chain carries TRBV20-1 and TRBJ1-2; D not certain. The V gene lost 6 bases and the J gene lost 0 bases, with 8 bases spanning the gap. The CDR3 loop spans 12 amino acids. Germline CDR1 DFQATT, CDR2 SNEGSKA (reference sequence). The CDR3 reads CSAHQANYGYTF. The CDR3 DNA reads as TGCAGTGCACACCAAGCTAACTATGGCTACACCTTC.